The 15 T cell receptor beta chains below all came from one sample that was sequenced in a study of siplizumab effects on memory and regulatory T cells. The repertoire was sequenced with immunoSEQ multiplex PCR; TCRdb's copy has only in-frame clones and lacks some. Altogether 90,000 to 110,000 clones are present, about 90% being singletons, with the ten largest covering under 0.75%. Sequencing was carried out using Tregs sorted from blood. These receptors came from a human donor in good health.

The chain links TRBV9 to TRBJ2-3, with TRBD1 as a possible D gene (5 bases). The germline gives CDR1 SGDLS, CDR2 YYNGEE. With 2 bases removed from V and 2 bases from J, the gap between germline ends came to 12 bases. This CDR3 contains 15 residues. Here the CDR3 DNA reads TGTGCCAGCAGCGTTCAGGGTTTCTTCACAGATACGCAGTATTTT. It yields the protein CASSVQGFFTDTQYF.

This sequence joins TRBV7-9 and TRBJ2-1; 7 nucleotides match TRBD2. The CDR3 is 18 residues long. Germline trimming cut 1 base from V and 0 bases from J; bases unmatched to any gene: 9. Germline V lookup: CDR1 SEHNR, CDR2 FQNEAQ (reference sequence). CDR3 DNA sequence: TGTGCCAGCAGCTTAGATGTGGCGGGAGTTTACTCCTACAATGAGCAGTTCTTC. Translating it yields CASSLDVAGVYSYNEQFF.

This chain uses TRBV7-8 with TRBJ1-2; D might be TRBD1 (5 bases). This CDR3 comprises 16 residues. Germline V gene data show CDR1 as SGHVS and CDR2 as FQNEAQ. V lost 2 bases and J lost 5, with 18 bases in between. The CDR3 DNA is TGTGCCAGCAGCTTATTGCCCGGGACGGGCGTGTATGGCTACACCTTC. It yields the protein CASSLLPGTGVYGYTF.

The rearrangement links TRBV19 to TRBJ2-1, with 8 positions matching TRBD1. The germline V gene has CDR1 LNHDA and CDR2 SQIVND (reference sequence). V shed 2 bases, J shed 1 base, and the junction held 10 bases outside the gene matches. The CDR3 covers 18 residues. The CDR3 sequence: CASSILLGQGASYNEQFF. The CDR3 DNA reads TGTGCCAGTAGTATACTCCTCGGACAGGGCGCTTCCTACAATGAGCAGTTCTTC.

J is TRBJ1-2 and V is TRBV6-5, with 7 positions matching TRBD1. Per germline, CDR1 MNHEY and CDR2 SVGAGI. V trimming: 3 bases; J trimming: 6 bases; junction bases outside the gene matches: 13. The CDR3 consists of 16 residues. The CDR3 bases are TGTGCCAGCAGTTATGTCGCAGCCAGGGGGTTGAATGGCTACACCTTC. It is translated as CASSYVAARGLNGYTF.

V is TRBV6-6 and J is TRBJ2-7, with 11 bases lining up with TRBD2. The CDR3 has 16 residues. V shed 4 bases and J 4 bases; nucleotides not matched to a gene: 9. Germline V gene lookup returns CDR1 MNHNY and CDR2 SVGAGI (reference sequence). CDR3 amino acids: CASSSTGTSGLYEQYF. For the CDR3, the DNA is TGTGCCAGCAGTTCGACCGGGACTAGCGGCTTATACGAGCAGTACTTC.

This chain uses TRBV19 with TRBJ2-7; D is unresolved. Trimming stripped 1 base from V and 4 bases from J, with 8 bases between. Germline CDR1 is LNHDA and CDR2 is SQIVND (reference sequence). This CDR3 has 13 amino acids. CDR3 coding DNA: TGTGCCAGTAGTATAGGGCTAGGATACGAGCAGTACTTC. This encodes CASSIGLGYEQYF.

The chain joins TRBV4-1 to TRBJ1-4; D remains unclear. This CDR3 has 14 amino acids. The ends were cut back, 4 bases at V and 10 bases at J, with 16 bases in the middle. CDR1 is MGHRA, CDR2 YSYEKL, per germline. CDR3 in amino acids: CASSPSPGRAKLFF. CDR3 nucleotide sequence: TGCGCCAGCAGCCCATCTCCGGGGAGAGCAAAACTGTTTTTT.

The chain couples TRBV27 to TRBJ2-7, with 10 bases fitting TRBD2. The germline CDR1 and CDR2 sequences are MNHEY and SMNVEV (reference sequence). With V trimmed by 1 base and J by 7 bases, 10 bases remained unmatched. The CDR3 loop spans 16 amino acids. The chain's CDR3 is CASSLWSGTSAPEQYF. Here the CDR3 DNA reads TGTGCCAGCAGTTTATGGTCTGGGACTAGCGCCCCGGAGCAGTACTTC.

This clone appeared once. The germline gene is not matched at one end of the junction; a read error may be the cause. The chain carries TRBV20-1 and TRBJ2-1; no clear D. In germline, CDR1 is DFQATT, CDR2 SNEGSKA (reference sequence). This CDR3 spans 10 amino acids. The chain's CDR3 is CSVRGSEQFF. In nucleotides, the CDR3 is TGCAGTGTTAGAGGTAGCGAGCAGTTCTTC.

The chain joins TRBV5-1 to TRBJ1-6; possible D gene TRBD1, 5 bases. CDR3 length: 16 amino acids. V dropped 0 bases and J dropped 3 bases, with 10 bases sitting between them. Per germline, CDR1 SGHRS and CDR2 YFSETQ. As DNA, the CDR3 is TGCGCCAGCAGCTTGGGGGGCACAATCTATAATTCACCCCTCCACTTT. Translation: CASSLGGTIYNSPLHF.

This clone was detected a few times. The chain couples TRBV29-1 to TRBJ2-3, with no clear D. Per the germline V gene, CDR1 is SQVTM and CDR2 is ANQGSEA. Trimming cost V 4 bases and J 1 base, with 3 bases left between them. This CDR3 spans 11 amino acids. CDR3 in amino acids: CSVGRTDTQYF. DNA for the CDR3: TGCAGCGTTGGCCGCACAGATACGCAGTATTTT.

This chain uses TRBV10-1 with TRBJ2-1; D call uncertain. The CDR3 loop spans 13 amino acids. Trimming took 9 bases from V and 5 from J, leaving 14 bases between them. CDR1 and CDR2 (germline): WNHNN, SYGVQD (reference sequence). The CDR3 sequence: CARPGVINNEQFF. The CDR3 nucleotides are TGCGCCAGGCCCGGTGTGATCAACAATGAGCAGTTCTTC.

The CDR3 loop reads CATQLTGGENEQYF. The CDR3 nucleotides read TGTGCCACCCAACTGACAGGGGGCGAAAACGAGCAGTACTTC. V is TRBV10-3 and J is TRBJ2-7; the match to TRBD1 covers 10 bases. V lost 10 bases, J lost 5 bases, and 11 bases stayed unmatched. Germline V CDR1 and CDR2: ENHRY, SYGVKD. CDR3 length: 14 residues.

In its sample, this clone was seen many times. This chain links TRBV10-1 with TRBJ2-1; D gene uncertain. V was pared by 2 bases and J by 5 bases, with 10 bases between. The CDR3 loop spans 14 amino acids. CDR1 is WNHNN and CDR2 is SYGVQD in the germline V gene (reference sequence). The CDR3 DNA sequence: TGCGCCAGCAGTGAGAGCCATCTGAACAATGAGCAGTTCTTC. Protein: CASSESHLNNEQFF.